The TCR beta chain described here comes from a study of T cell repertoires in cytomegalovirus infection. The CDR3 is made up of 14 amino acids. CDR1 is SGHRS, CDR2 YFSETQ, per germline. The V end lost 0 bases, the J end lost 1 base, and 7 bases lay between the germline ends. TCRdb passed the reads through MiXCR, listing each CDR3 protein once. The sample includes approximately 140,000 distinct CDR3 sequences, about 6% seen only once; the top ten take about a sixth. Source material: PBMCs. The chain has TRBV5-1 and TRBJ2-5; D ambiguous. The TCR originated in a human donor in good health (CMV status not recorded). Some clones in this sample may be carry-over from other donors' samples. CDR3 protein: CASSLGQIQETQYF. The CDR3 DNA follows: TGCGCCAGCAGCTTGGGTCAGATCCAAGAGACCCAGTACTTC.